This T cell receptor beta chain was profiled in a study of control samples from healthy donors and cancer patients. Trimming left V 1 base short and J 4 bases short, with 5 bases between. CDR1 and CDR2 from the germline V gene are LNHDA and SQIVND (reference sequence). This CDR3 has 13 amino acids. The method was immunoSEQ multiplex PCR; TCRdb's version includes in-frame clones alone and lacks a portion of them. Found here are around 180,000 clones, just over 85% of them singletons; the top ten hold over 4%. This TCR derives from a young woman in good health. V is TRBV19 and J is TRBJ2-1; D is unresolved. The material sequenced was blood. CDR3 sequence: CASSIGLYNEQFF. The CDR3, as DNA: TGTGCCAGTAGTATAGGGCTGTACAATGAGCAGTTCTTC.